The sequence of this T cell receptor beta chain was determined in a study of graft-versus-host responses after intestinal transplantation. Study in general: For approximately 3 years after anti-thymocyte globulin induction, all recipients took tacrolimus and steroids. The study's findings and limits: In patients with graft-donor T cell macrochimerism, allograft graft-versus-host to host-versus-graft clonal ratios were high. Early post-transplant HvG declines tracked with peak circulating GvH clone levels.

Relative to its sample, this clone is medium-sized. Some clones are missing from TCRdb's copy, which holds only in-frame ones; the method was immunoSEQ multiplex PCR. The top ten clones hold less than 3.5% of a sample with several thousand clones, around 25% of them seen once. The CDR3 has 15 residues. Germline V gene data show CDR1 as SGHTA and CDR2 as FQGTGA. V dropped 5 bases and J dropped 0 bases, with 12 bases sitting between them. Co-plated with around 200,000 CFSE-labeled responder cells were around 200,000 irradiated, violet-dye-labeled stimulator cells. This sequence was found in a human patient who was an organ donor for intestinal transplantation. Material: alloreactive CD4+ T cells from a mixed lymphocyte reaction culture, obtained before transplantation. Specified subset: CFSE-low proliferating T cells sorted from roughly 6-day pre-transplant mixed lymphocyte reaction (GvH or HvG direction). The chain links TRBV7-3 to TRBJ2-3; D not certain. This CDR3 is CASSTPQTSTDTQYF. As DNA, the CDR3 is TGTGCCAGCAGCACTCCTCAAACGAGCACAGATACGCAGTATTTT.